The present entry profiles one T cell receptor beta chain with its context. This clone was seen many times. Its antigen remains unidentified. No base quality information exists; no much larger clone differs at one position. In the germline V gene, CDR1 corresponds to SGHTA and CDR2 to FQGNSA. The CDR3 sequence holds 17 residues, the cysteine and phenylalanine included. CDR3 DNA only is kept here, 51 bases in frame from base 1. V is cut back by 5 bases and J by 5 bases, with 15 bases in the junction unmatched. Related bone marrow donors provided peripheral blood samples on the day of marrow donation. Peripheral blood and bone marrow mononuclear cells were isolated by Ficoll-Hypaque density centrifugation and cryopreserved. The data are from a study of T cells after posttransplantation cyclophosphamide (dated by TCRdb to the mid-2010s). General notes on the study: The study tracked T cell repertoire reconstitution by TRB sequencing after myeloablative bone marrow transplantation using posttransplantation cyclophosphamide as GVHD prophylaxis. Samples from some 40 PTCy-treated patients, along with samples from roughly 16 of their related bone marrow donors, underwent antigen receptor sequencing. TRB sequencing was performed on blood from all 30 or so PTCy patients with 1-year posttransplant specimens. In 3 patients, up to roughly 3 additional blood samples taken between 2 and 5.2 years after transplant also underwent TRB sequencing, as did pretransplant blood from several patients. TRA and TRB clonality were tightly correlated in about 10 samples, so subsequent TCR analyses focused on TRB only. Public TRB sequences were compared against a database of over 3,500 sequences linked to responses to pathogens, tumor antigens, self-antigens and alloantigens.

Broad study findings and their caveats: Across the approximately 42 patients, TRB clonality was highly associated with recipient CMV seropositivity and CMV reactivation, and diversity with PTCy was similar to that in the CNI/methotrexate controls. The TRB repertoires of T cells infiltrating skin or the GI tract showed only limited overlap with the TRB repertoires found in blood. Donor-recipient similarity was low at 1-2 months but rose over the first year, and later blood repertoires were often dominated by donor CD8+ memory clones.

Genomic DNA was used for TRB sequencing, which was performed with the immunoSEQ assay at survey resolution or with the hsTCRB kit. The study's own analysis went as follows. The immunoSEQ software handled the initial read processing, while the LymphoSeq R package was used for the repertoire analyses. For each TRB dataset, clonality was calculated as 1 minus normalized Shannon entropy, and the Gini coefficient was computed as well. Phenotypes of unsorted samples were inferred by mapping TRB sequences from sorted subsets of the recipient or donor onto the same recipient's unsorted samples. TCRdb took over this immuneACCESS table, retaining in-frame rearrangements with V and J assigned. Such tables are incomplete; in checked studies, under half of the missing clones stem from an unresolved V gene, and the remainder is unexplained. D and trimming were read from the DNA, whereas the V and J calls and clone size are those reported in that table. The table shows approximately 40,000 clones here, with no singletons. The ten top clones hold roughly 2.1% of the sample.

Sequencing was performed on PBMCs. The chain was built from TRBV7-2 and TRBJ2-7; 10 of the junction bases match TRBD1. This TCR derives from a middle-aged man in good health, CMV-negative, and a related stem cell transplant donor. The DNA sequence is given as TGTGCCAGCAGCAGATCTACCGCCGGGACAGGGGATGACGAGCAGTACTTC. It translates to CASSRSTAGTGDDEQYF.